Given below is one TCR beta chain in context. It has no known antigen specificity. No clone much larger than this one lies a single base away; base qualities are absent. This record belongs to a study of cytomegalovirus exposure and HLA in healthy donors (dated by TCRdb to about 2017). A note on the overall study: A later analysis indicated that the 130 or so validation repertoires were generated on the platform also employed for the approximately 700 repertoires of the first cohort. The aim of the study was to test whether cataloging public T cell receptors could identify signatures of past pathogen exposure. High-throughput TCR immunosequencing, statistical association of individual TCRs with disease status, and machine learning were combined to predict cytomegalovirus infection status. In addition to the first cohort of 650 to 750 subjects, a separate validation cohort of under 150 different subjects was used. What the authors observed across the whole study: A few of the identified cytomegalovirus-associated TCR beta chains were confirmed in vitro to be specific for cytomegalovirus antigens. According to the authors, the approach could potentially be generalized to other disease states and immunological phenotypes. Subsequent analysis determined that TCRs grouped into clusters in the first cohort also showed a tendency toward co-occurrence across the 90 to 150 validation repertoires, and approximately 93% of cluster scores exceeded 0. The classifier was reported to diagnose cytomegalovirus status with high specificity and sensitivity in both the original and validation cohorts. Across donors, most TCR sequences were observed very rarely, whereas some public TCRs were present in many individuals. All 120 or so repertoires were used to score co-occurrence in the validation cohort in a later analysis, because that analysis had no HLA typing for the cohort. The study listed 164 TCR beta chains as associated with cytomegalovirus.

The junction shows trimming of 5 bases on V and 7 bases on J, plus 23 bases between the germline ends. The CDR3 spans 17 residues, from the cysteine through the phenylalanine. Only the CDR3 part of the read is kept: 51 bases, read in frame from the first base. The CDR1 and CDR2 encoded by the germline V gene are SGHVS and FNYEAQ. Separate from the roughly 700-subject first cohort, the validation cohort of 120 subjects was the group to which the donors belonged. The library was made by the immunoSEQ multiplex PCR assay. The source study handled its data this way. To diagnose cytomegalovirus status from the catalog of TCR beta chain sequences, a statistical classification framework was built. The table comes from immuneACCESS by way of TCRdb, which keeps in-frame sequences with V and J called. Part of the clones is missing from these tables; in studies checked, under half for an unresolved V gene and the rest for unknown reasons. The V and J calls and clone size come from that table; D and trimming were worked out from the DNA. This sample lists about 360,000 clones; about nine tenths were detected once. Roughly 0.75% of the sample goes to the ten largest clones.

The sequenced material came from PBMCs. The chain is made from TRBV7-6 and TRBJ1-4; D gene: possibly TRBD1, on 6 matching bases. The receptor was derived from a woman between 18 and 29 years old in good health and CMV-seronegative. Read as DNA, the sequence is TGTGCCAGCAGCGTAAGAGCTCTTGGGGGCGGAGGTGAAAAACTGTTTTTT. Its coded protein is CASSVRALGGGGEKLFF.